This TCR beta chain comes out of a study of T cells after yellow fever vaccination. Study as a whole: The SMART-Seq v4 Ultra Low Input method served to prepare the low-cell-number fractions. Study-wide results and limits: Post-booster samples contained most primary-vaccination clones (more than 95% CD4, around 89% CD8).

The CDR3 has 13 residues if both end residues are counted. Germline values: CDR1 KGHSH, CDR2 LQKENI. A remark on this clonotype: Its antigen is unidentified. The conserved final phenylalanine or tryptophan is absent from the CDR3, which likely points to a read error. Because the CDR3's place on the DNA is in doubt, the DNA is left out and the CDR3 is given as listed by TCRdb.

TCRdb re-derived calls from the 5' RACE reads in MiXCR, one entry per CDR3 protein. Of about 580,000 distinct CDR3 sequences in the sample, 17% were seen once. The chain combines TRBV18 with TRBJ2-1; the table's D call TRBD2 went unverified against the DNA. The sequencing here drew on PBMCs, taken about 5 days after the first yellow fever vaccination. The receptor's source is a man aged 18 to 30 who received the YFV17D yellow fever vaccine. CDR3 in amino acids: CASSPLAGAQAGV.